This T cell receptor beta chain is from a study of T cell repertoires in cytomegalovirus infection. About the research overall: CMV infection plus the matching HLA type was flagged by public TCR beta signatures. The study's findings and limits: Adding up the frequency of public TCR beta families identified people who carried CMV plus the relevant HLA. In two of eight donors, the top clonotype was HLA-C-restricted CMV-specific.

The sample holds a few counts of this clonotype. Its specificity is unknown. TCRdb re-called the reads with MiXCR, one entry per CDR3 protein. Of about 490,000 distinct CDR3 sequences detected, 15% to 20% appear once; the ten largest clones hold roughly 25%. CDR3 length: 20 residues. Germline CDR1 reads MDHEN; CDR2 reads SYDVKM. The V and J ends lost 3 bases and 2 bases, in that order; junction bases with no gene match: 16. The sequence came from a human donor in good health (CMV status not recorded). Some clones in this sample may be carry-over from other donors' samples. The genes are TRBV28 and TRBJ2-3; 11 nucleotides match TRBD2. Input material: CD8+ T cells from PBMCs. The CDR3 DNA reads as TGTGCCAGCAGTTTCGAAACTCTAGCGGGGGGCCCGATCTCCACAGATACGCAGTATTTT. The encoded protein is CASSFETLAGGPISTDTQYF.